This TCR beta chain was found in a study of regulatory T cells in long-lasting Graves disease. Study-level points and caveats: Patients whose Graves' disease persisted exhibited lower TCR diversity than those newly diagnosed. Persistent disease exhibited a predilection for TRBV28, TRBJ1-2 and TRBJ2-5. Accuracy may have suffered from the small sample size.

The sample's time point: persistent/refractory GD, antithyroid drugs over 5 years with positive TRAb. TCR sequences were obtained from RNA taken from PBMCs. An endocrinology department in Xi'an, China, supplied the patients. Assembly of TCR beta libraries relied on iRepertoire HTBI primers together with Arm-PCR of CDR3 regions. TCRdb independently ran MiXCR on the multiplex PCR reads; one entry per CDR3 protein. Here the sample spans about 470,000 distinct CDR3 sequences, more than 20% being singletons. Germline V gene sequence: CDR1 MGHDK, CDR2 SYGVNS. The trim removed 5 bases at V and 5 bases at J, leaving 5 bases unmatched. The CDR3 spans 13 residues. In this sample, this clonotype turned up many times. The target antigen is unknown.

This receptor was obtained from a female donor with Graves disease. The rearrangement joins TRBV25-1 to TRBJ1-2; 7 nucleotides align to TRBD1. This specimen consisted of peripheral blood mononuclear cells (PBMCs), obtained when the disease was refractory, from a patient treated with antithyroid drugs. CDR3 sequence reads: CASSPQGWYGYTF. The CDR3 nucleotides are TGTGCCAGCAGTCCACAGGGGTGGTATGGCTACACCTTC.